The rows below give T cell receptor beta chains drawn from one sample of a study of T cell responses to AZD1222 COVID-19 vaccine. Assay used: immunoSEQ multiplex PCR; TCRdb lists only in-frame clones, some missing. The repertoire holds approximately 100,000 clones, approximately 90% seen once, with 17% in the top ten. Sequenced here: peripheral blood, sampled on day 0 of AZD1222 vaccination. The receptors were sampled from an adult in good health. Each CDR3 is given with its conserved first and last residue. D genes are given only for firm matches. Clone sizes are given selectively: once, few, many, or a class where the clone is expanded.

NA NA TRBJ2-5 TRBV5-5 CASSLAGGPGGTQYF TGTGCCAGCAGCTTGGCCGGGGGACCCGGGGGGACCCAGTACTTC
TRBD2 NA TRBJ2-1 TRBV30 CAWSGKSGRRNEQFF TGTGCCTGGAGTGGAAAAAGCGGGAGAAGAAATGAGCAGTTCTTC
TRBD1 NA TRBJ2-2 TRBV5-1 CASSSLGQGVHTGELFF TGCGCCAGCAGCTCCCTCGGACAGGGGGTTCACACCGGGGAGCTGTTTTTT
NA NA TRBJ1-1 TRBV3-1/TRBV3-2 CASSQVRGGTEAFF TGTGCCAGCAGCCAAGTCCGGGGTGGTACTGAAGCTTTCTTT
TRBD2 NA TRBJ2-2 TRBV7-9 CASSPLGGLATGELFF TGTGCCAGCAGCCCCTTAGGAGGACTAGCGACCGGGGAGCTGTTTTTT
NA few TRBJ1-5 TRBV3-1/TRBV3-2 CASSQDITSNQPQHF TGTGCCAGCAGCCAAGACATTACAAGCAATCAGCCCCAGCATTTT
NA NA TRBJ2-7 TRBV3-1/TRBV3-2 CASSQDDSASYEQYF TGTGCCAGCAGCCAAGATGATAGTGCCTCCTACGAGCAGTACTTC
NA NA TRBJ1-1 TRBV4-1 CASSQDHWVDTGNTEAFF TGCGCCAGCAGCCAAGATCATTGGGTGGACACGGGAAACACTGAAGCTTTCTTT
TRBD1 NA TRBJ1-6 TRBV2 CASSGDSSNSPLHF TGTGCCAGCAGTGGGGACAGTTCTAATTCACCCCTCCACTTT
NA NA TRBJ1-1 TRBV6-5 CASSYVGGNTEAFF TGTGCCAGCAGTTACGTGGGGGGGAACACTGAAGCTTTCTTT
TRBD1 NA TRBJ1-1 TRBV3-1/TRBV3-2 CASSSPGGGGAFF TGTGCCAGCAGCTCCCCAGGGGGCGGGGGAGCTTTCTTT
TRBD1 NA TRBJ1-1 TRBV19 CAAREGARRAFF TGTGCCGCCAGGGAGGGGGCACGTCGAGCTTTCTTT
TRBD2 NA TRBJ2-2 TRBV15 CATSAYYPGTSSSTGELFF TGTGCCACCAGCGCCTACTACCCCGGGACTAGCAGCTCCACCGGGGAGCTGTTTTTT
NA NA TRBJ1-5 TRBV7-8 CASSWGHQPQHF TGTGCCAGCAGCTGGGGACATCAGCCCCAGCATTTT
NA NA TRBJ1-1 TRBV14 CASSPRAGRENTEAFF TGTGCCAGCAGCCCCCGGGCGGGGCGGGAGAACACTGAAGCTTTCTTT
NA NA TRBJ1-1 TRBV12-3/TRBV12-4 CASSSKLNTEAFF TGTGCCAGCAGTTCTAAATTGAACACTGAAGCTTTCTTT
TRBD1 once TRBJ1-2 TRBV4-1 CASSQGQGAQKNYGYTF TGCGCCAGCAGCCAAGGACAGGGGGCCCAGAAAAACTATGGCTACACCTTC
TRBD1 once TRBJ2-3 TRBV27 CATGVGGYGTQYF TGTGCCACCGGAGTAGGGGGCTACGGTACGCAGTATTTT
TRBD2 NA TRBJ2-1 TRBV27 CASSFVTASGYNEQFF TGTGCCAGCAGTTTCGTGACGGCTAGCGGCTACAATGAGCAGTTCTTC
NA few TRBJ1-2 TRBV2 CASRKEEGANYGYTF TGTGCCAGCAGGAAAGAGGAGGGAGCTAACTATGGCTACACCTTC
NA NA TRBJ2-5 TRBV19 CASSKTGVQETQYF TGTGCCAGTAGTAAGACAGGCGTTCAAGAGACCCAGTACTTC
NA NA TRBJ1-1 TRBV5-1 CASSLFRANTEAFF TGCGCCAGCAGCTTGTTTAGGGCGAACACTGAAGCTTTCTTT
NA NA TRBJ1-3 TRBV30 CAWSPPGNTIYF TGTGCCTGGAGTCCCCCGGGAAACACCATATATTTT
NA once TRBJ2-2 TRBV11-3 CASSLDGSLMGTGELFF TGTGCCAGCAGCTTAGACGGTAGTCTTATGGGGACCGGGGAGCTGTTTTTT
NA NA TRBJ1-1 TRBV14 CASSQFQTEAFF TGTGCCAGCAGCCAATTTCAGACTGAAGCTTTCTTT
NA NA TRBJ1-1 TRBV3-1/TRBV3-2 CASSQTAWGTPAFF TGTGCCAGCAGCCAAACCGCTTGGGGAACCCCAGCTTTCTTT
NA NA TRBJ2-4 TRBV7-9 CASSPQRALNIQYF TGTGCCAGCAGCCCCCAGAGAGCCTTAAACATTCAGTACTTC
NA NA TRBJ1-1 TRBV3-1/TRBV3-2 CASSQGRNTEAFF TGTGCCAGCAGCCAAGGAAGGAACACTGAAGCTTTCTTT